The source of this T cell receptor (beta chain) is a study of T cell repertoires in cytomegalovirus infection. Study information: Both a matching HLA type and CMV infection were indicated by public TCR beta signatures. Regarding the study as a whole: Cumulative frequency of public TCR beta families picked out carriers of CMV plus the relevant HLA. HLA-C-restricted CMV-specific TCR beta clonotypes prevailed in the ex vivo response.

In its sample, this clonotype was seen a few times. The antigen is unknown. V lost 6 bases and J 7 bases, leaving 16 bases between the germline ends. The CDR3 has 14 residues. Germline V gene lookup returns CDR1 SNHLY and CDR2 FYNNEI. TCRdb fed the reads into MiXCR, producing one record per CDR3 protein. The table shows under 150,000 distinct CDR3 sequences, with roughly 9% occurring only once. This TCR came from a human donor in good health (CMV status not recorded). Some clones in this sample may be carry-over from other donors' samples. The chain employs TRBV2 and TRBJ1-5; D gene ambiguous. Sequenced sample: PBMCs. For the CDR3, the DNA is TGTGCCAGCAGCCAGGTGGGGAGTGGACAGCCCCAGCATTTT. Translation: CASSQVGSGQPQHF.